This T cell receptor (beta chain) emerged from a study of tumor-infiltrating lymphocytes in oesophageal squamous cell carcinoma. The V gene lost 7 bases and the J gene lost 0 bases, with 10 bases spanning the gap. CDR1 and CDR2 (germline): DFQATT, SNEGSKA (reference sequence). CDR3 length: 13 residues. TCRdb ran MiXCR on the PCR reads and lists one entry per CDR3 protein. The sample shows 15,000 to 20,000 distinct CDR3 sequences, 35% to 50% of them seen only once. Material for sequencing was normal esophageal tissue next to the tumor. The chain is built from TRBV20-1 and TRBJ2-1; D remains unclear. The TCR comes from a male donor with esophageal squamous cell carcinoma. CDR3 DNA sequence: TGCAGTGTAGAACTTTACTCCTACAATGAGCAGTTCTTC. Translated: CSVELYSYNEQFF.